This TCR beta chain emerged from a study of T cell repertoires in cytomegalovirus infection. The wider study: Both recently identified HLA-C-restricted and well-studied HLA-B-restricted CMV epitopes were used in the study. Public TCR beta signatures provided an indication of both CMV infection and a matching HLA type.

One entry per CDR3 protein, called by TCRdb with MiXCR from the reads. The table records just over 450,000 distinct CDR3 sequences, roughly 43% of them present only once. Findings and limits, study-wide: Using cumulative public TCR beta family frequency, the authors identified those who carried CMV together with the relevant HLA. There were HLA-C-restricted CMV-specific TCR beta clonotypes dominating the ex vivo response.

Only a few counts were recorded for this clonotype. Its specificity is unknown. The sequencing here drew on cultured PBMCs, taken from culture after CMV antigen stimulation. The receptor comes from a human donor in good health (CMV status not recorded). Some clones in this sample may be carry-over from other donors' samples.

The CDR3 nucleotides are TGTGCCAGCAGCTCTTCCCGACAGGGACTTTCGACCGCGAACACCGGGGAGCTGTTTTTT. Translation gives CASSSSRQGLSTANTGELFF. The chain combines TRBV7-8 with TRBJ2-2; tentatively, D is TRBD1 (7 bases). V was pared by 4 bases and J by 0 bases, with 24 bases between. There are 20 residues in the CDR3. Germline lookup yields CDR1 SGHVS and CDR2 FQNEAQ.